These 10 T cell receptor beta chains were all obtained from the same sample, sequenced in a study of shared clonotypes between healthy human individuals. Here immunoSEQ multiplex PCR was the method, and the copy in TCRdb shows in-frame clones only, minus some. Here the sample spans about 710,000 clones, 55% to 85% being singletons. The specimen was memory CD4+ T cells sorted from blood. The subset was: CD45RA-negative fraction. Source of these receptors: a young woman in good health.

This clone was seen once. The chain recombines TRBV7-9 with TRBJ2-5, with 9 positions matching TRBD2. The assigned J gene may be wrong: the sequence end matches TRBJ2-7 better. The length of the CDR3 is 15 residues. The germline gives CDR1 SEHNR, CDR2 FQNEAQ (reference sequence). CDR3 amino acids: CASSPQVREGYEQYF. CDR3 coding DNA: TGTGCCAGCAGCCCCCAGGTGCGGGAGGGCTACGAGCAGTACTTC.

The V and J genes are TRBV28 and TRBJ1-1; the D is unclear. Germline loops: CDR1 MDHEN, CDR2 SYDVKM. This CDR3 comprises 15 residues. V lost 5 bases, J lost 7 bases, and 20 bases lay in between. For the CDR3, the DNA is TGTGCCAGCAGTCCCGGGTCATTCCCGGCGGGTGAAGCTTTCTTT. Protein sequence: CASSPGSFPAGEAFF.

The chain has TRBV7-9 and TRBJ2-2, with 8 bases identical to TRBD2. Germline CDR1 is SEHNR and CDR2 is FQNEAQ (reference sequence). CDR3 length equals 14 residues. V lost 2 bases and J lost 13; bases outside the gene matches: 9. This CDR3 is CASSLTSGAFRLFF. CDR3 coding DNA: TGTGCCAGCAGCTTAACTAGCGGTGCCTTTAGGCTGTTTTTT.

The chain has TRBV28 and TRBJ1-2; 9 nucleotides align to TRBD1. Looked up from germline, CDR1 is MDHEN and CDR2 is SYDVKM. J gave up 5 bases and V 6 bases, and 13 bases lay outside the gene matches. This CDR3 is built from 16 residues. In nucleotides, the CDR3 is TGTGCCAGCAGACCACAGGGGGCCCGGTTGGTTTATGGCTACACCTTC. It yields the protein CASRPQGARLVYGYTF.

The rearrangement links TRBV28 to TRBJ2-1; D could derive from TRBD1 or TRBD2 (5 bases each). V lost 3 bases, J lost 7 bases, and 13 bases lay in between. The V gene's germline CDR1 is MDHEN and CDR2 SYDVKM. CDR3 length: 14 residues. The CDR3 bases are TGTGCCAGCAGTTTCTGGCGAGGGGCTAATGAGCAGTTCTTC. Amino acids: CASSFWRGANEQFF.

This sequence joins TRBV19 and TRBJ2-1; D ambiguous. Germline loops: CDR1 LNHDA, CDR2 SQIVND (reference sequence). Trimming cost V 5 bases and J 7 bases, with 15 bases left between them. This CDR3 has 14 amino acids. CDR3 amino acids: CASSLRPDWNEQFF. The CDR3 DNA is TGTGCCAGTAGTCTCCGACCCGACTGGAATGAGCAGTTCTTC.

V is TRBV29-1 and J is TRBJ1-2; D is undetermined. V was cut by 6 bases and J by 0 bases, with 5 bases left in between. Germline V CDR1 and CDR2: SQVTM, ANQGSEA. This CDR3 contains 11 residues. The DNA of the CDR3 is TGCAGCGTGGCAGCTAACTATGGCTACACCTTC. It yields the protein CSVAANYGYTF.

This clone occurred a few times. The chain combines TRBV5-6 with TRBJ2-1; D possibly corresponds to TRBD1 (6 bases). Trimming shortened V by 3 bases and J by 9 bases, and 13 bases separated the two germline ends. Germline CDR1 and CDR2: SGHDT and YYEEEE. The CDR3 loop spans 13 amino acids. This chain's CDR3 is CASSSTGVGEQFF. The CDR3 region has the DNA TGTGCCAGCAGCTCGACAGGCGTGGGTGAGCAGTTCTTC.

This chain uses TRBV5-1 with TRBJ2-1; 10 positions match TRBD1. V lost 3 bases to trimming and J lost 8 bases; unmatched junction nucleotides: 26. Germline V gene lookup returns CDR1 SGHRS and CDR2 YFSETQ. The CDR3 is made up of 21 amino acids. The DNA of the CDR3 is TGCGCCAGCAGCTGGGCCGGGACAGGGGTCTCGGGAAGGGCTAGCGTCCATGAGCAGTTCTTC. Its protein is CASSWAGTGVSGRASVHEQFF. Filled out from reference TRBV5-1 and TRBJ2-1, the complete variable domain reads KAGVTQTPRYLIKTRGQQVTLSCSPISGHRSVSWYQQTPGQGLQFLFEYFSETQRNKGNFPGRFSGRQFSNSRSEMNVSTLELGDSALYLCASSWAGTGVSGRASVHEQFFGPGTRLTVL.

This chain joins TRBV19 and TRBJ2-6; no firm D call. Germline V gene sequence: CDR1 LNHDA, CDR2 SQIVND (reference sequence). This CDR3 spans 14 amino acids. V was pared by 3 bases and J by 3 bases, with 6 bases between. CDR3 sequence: CASSIGVGANVLTF. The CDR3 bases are TGTGCCAGTAGTATTGGGGTTGGGGCCAACGTCCTGACTTTC.